This T cell receptor (beta chain) came from a study of T cell clusters in autoimmune cytopenias. Whole-study context: Healthy donor controls had a mean age of roughly 52 years and median age of around 59 years.

The CDR3 covers 12 residues. Germline V gives CDR1 LGHNA, CDR2 YNFKEQ. TRB amplification used around 270 ng of peripheral blood genomic DNA. Multiplex touch-down PCR amplified TRB using TRB-A and TRB-B pools in one tube. Each CDR3 protein gets one entry in TCRdb, which reprocessed the multiplex PCR reads and gives no DNA. In all, the sample yields around 6,200 distinct CDR3 sequences. The sample was also reused in another study, on T cell repertoires in aging, cancer and after chemotherapy. As reported in that work: Age-matched healthy donors had significantly more diverse, less clonal blood TCR repertoires than untreated cancer patients. In healthy donors, age-related TCR diversity loss mainly reflected lost richness. Rebound thymic output was suggested by rising median generation probability during chemotherapy in each cancer cohort.

The clonotype comes from a human donor in good health. The source material was peripheral blood. The chain carries TRBV4-2 and TRBJ1-6. The CDR3 here is CASSQEPPTLHF.